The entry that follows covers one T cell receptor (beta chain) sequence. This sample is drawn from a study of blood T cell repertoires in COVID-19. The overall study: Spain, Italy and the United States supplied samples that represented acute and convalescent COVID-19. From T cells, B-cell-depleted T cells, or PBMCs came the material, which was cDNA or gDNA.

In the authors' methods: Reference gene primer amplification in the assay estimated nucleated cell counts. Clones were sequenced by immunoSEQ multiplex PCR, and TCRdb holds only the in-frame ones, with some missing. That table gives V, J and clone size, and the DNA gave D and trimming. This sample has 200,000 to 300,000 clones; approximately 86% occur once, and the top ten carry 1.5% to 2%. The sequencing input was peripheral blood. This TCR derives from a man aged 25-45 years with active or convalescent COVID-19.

CDR3 nucleotides: TGTGCCAGCAGTAGGGCAGGAGGCAGAAACAATGAGCAGTTCTTC. Translation gives CASSRAGGRNNEQFF. The rearrangement joins TRBV27 to TRBJ2-1; D may be TRBD2 (5 bases). The CDR3 runs to 15 residues. With 5 bases removed from V and 5 bases from J, the gap between germline ends came to 16 bases. Per the germline V gene, CDR1 is MNHEY and CDR2 is SMNVEV (reference sequence).